Shown below are 6 T cell receptor beta chains from a single sample sequenced in a study of PD-1 blockade in mismatch repair-deficient tumors. Repertoires were generated with immunoSEQ multiplex PCR, while TCRdb's copy carries only in-frame clones and drops some. The data hold 80,000 to 100,000 clones, with 81% observed a single time. The source material was peripheral blood, sampled 12 weeks after starting pembrolizumab. These receptors all stem from an adult with mismatch repair-deficient cancer.

This clone has more than one count but fewer than ten. The chain couples TRBV6-6 to TRBJ2-5; perhaps TRBD1 as D (6 bases). The CDR3 runs 15 residues. Germline V gene lookup returns CDR1 MNHNY and CDR2 SVGAGI (reference sequence). The V end lost 7 bases, the J end lost 2 bases, and 17 bases lay between the germline ends. The chain's CDR3 is CASTLRQQGQETQYF. CDR3 bases: TGTGCCAGCACCTTACGGCAACAGGGACAAGAGACCCAGTACTTC.

V gene TRBV11-1 combines with J gene TRBJ1-2; D is unclear. This CDR3 has 13 amino acids. V lost 0 bases, J lost 4 bases, and 6 bases lay in between. Per germline, CDR1 SGHAT and CDR2 FQDESV (reference sequence). Written as DNA, the CDR3 is TGTGCCAGCAGCTTAGCCCCCTCCTATGGCTACACCTTC. Protein sequence: CASSLAPSYGYTF.

The CDR3 reads CASSPLVRNTEAFF. In nucleotides, the CDR3 is TGTGCCAGCAGCCCCCTGGTGCGGAACACTGAAGCTTTCTTT. This sequence joins TRBV9 and TRBJ1-1; D is ambiguous. The ends were cut back, 4 bases at V and 1 base at J, with 11 bases in the middle. The CDR3 sequence is 14 residues long. Germline V gives CDR1 SGDLS, CDR2 YYNGEE.

This chain joins TRBV27 and TRBJ1-2; TRBD1 is a possible D gene (5 bases). In germline, CDR1 is MNHEY, CDR2 SMNVEV (reference sequence). This CDR3 is built from 15 residues. V was clipped by 1 base and J by 2 bases, with 11 bases between them. The chain's CDR3 is CASSLWGGWNYGYTF. The DNA of the CDR3 is TGTGCCAGCAGTTTATGGGGGGGATGGAACTATGGCTACACCTTC.

This sequence joins TRBV7-3 and TRBJ2-7; D gene ambiguous. Per germline, CDR1 SGHTA and CDR2 FQGTGA. V was shortened by 5 bases and J by 6 bases, with 11 bases between the two germline ends. There are 12 residues in the CDR3. The CDR3 bases are TGTGCCAGCAGCGGAGATGGTCGCGAGCAGTACTTC. It specifies CASSGDGREQYF.

The V and J genes are TRBV5-4 and TRBJ2-3; D unclear. The CDR3 runs to 14 residues. Germline assignment: CDR1 SGHNT and CDR2 YYREEE (reference sequence). Trimming stripped 4 bases from V and 6 bases from J, with 15 bases between. CDR3 coding DNA: TGTGCCAGCAGCCTACCTACCCTTTTGGATACGCAGTATTTT. This translates into CASSLPTLLDTQYF.